Below, 14 T cell receptor beta chains from the same sample are listed, as sequenced in a study of shared clonotypes between healthy human individuals. Data came from immunoSEQ multiplex PCR; TCRdb stores just in-frame clones and leaves some out. The sample shows some 2,100,000 clones, nearly 97% of them seen only once. Material for sequencing was naive CD4+ T cells sorted from blood. Subset denoted: CD45RA+ positively selected. These receptors were taken from a man aged 18 to 30 in good health.

The rearrangement uses TRBV30 and TRBJ1-2; 8 nucleotides align to TRBD1. Trimming cost V 4 bases and J 6 bases; bases outside gene matches: 7. Germline V gene lookup returns CDR1 GTSNPN and CDR2 SVGIG (reference sequence). The CDR3 has 13 amino acids. This CDR3 is CAWNQGAPDGYTF. The CDR3 nucleotides read TGTGCCTGGAACCAGGGGGCGCCGGATGGCTACACCTTC.

The chain employs TRBV25-1 and TRBJ1-1; TRBD1 is a possible D gene (5 bases). V was trimmed by 4 bases and J by 2 bases, leaving 14 bases between them. The CDR3 contains 15 residues. The germline gives CDR1 MGHDK, CDR2 SYGVNS. The CDR3 reads CASSGYGGANTEAFF. The CDR3 nucleotides are TGTGCCAGCAGTGGGTACGGAGGGGCTAACACTGAAGCTTTCTTT. Complete variable domain (other parts from reference TRBV25-1 and TRBJ1-1): EADIYQTPRYLVIGTGKKITLECSQTMGHDKMYWYQQDPGMELHLIHYSYGVNSTEKGDLSSESTVSRIRTEHFPLTLESARPSHTSQYLCASSGYGGANTEAFFGQGTRLTVV.

CDR3 sequence reads: CAWSVIGFPSSYEQYF. The CDR3 DNA sequence: TGTGCCTGGAGTGTAATTGGTTTCCCTAGCTCCTACGAGCAGTACTTC. J is TRBJ2-7 and V is TRBV30; D unclear. The CDR3 covers 16 residues. Germline CDR1 is GTSNPN and CDR2 is SVGIG (reference sequence). V lost 0 bases and J 0 bases, leaving 15 bases between the germline ends.

In this sample, this clone turned up once. V gene TRBV19 combines with J gene TRBJ1-1; D unclear. The V end was cut by 6 bases, the J end by 10 bases, with 15 bases between. The germline gives CDR1 LNHDA, CDR2 SQIVND (reference sequence). The CDR3 has 12 amino acids. In nucleotides, the CDR3 is TGTGCCAGTAGCGCCGGGCCGGCGGCAGCTTTCTTT. Translation: CASSAGPAAAFF. The complete variable domain, with remaining parts taken from reference TRBV19 and TRBJ1-1, reads DGGITQSPKYLFRKEGQNVTLSCEQNLNHDAMYWYRQDPGQGLRLIYYSQIVNDFQKGDIAEGYSVSREKKESFPLTVTSAQKNPTAFYLCASSAGPAAAFFGQGTRLTVV.

The chain links TRBV6-6 to TRBJ1-2, with a tentative D call TRBD1 (6 bases). V was clipped by 2 bases and J by 4 bases, with 11 bases between them. The CDR3 length is 14 residues. In germline, CDR1 is MNHNY, CDR2 SVGAGI (reference sequence). The CDR3 reads CASSYVSGVYGYTF. CDR3 bases: TGTGCCAGCAGTTACGTGTCAGGGGTCTATGGCTACACCTTC.

In this sample, this clone turned up once. The rearrangement joins TRBV7-9 to TRBJ2-6; the D gene is possibly TRBD1 (5 bases). The germline CDR1 and CDR2 sequences are SEHNR and FQNEAQ (reference sequence). The CDR3 is 15 amino acids. V lost 7 bases and J lost 0, with 10 bases in between. CDR3 coding DNA: TGTGCCAGCACCCAGGGTAACTCTGGGGCCAACGTCCTGACTTTC. Translation gives CASTQGNSGANVLTF.

The CDR3: CASSEAGQVGNQPQHF. Here the CDR3 DNA reads TGTGCCAGCAGTGAAGCGGGACAGGTGGGGAATCAGCCCCAGCATTTT. This chain uses TRBV6-1 with TRBJ1-5, with 8 bases that match TRBD1. The J segment lost 4 bases and the V segment lost 0 bases, leaving 5 bases of the junction unmatched. This CDR3 has 16 residues. CDR1 is MNHNS and CDR2 is SASEGT in the germline V gene.

The CDR3 loop is CASSPLGIEGQPQHF. The CDR3 nucleotides are TGTGCCAGCTCACCATTGGGAATTGAAGGACAGCCCCAGCATTTT. This chain connects TRBV18 to TRBJ1-5, with D uncertain. Germline values: CDR1 KGHSH, CDR2 LQKENI. Trimming pared 2 bases from V and 7 bases from J, leaving 15 bases between. The CDR3 has 15 amino acids.

The chain recombines TRBV6-6 with TRBJ1-2, with a tentative D call TRBD1 (5 bases). In germline, CDR1 is MNHNY, CDR2 SVGAGI (reference sequence). V was trimmed by 6 bases and J by 2 bases, leaving 13 bases between them. CDR3 length equals 14 residues. The CDR3 spells CASSTPQGNYGYTF. CDR3 nucleotide sequence: TGTGCCAGCAGCACGCCCCAGGGCAACTATGGCTACACCTTC.

The rearrangement joins TRBV5-1 to TRBJ1-1; 9 nucleotides align to TRBD1. Losses at the gene ends were 4 bases for V and 1 base for J; bases not matched to a gene: 5. Germline-derived CDR1 and CDR2 are SGHRS and YFSETQ. This CDR3 comprises 15 residues. This CDR3 is CASSAGQGKNTEAFF. DNA of the CDR3: TGCGCCAGCAGCGCGGGACAGGGAAAGAACACTGAAGCTTTCTTT.

Comment on this clone: The sample carries other DNA sequences with the same CDR3. This CDR3 reads CASSLLAGGSTDTQYF. The CDR3 DNA follows: TGTGCCAGCAGCTTGCTAGCGGGGGGGAGCACAGATACGCAGTATTTT. The chain uses TRBV5-4 and TRBJ2-3, with 12 nucleotides matching TRBD2. Trimming at V came to 1 base and at J to 0 bases, leaving 0 bases not matched to a gene. Germline V lookup: CDR1 SGHNT, CDR2 YYREEE (reference sequence). This CDR3 contains 16 residues.

Remarks on this clone: Since no conserved phenylalanine or tryptophan closes the CDR3, a read error is the likely cause. The limits of the CDR3 on the DNA are not certain, so only TCRdb's listed CDR3 is given. The chain carries TRBV20-1 and TRBJ1-4. The germline V gene encodes CDR1 DFQATT and CDR2 SNEGSKA (reference sequence). Ends included, the CDR3 has 8 residues. The CDR3 reads CSARGGPM.

This chain connects TRBV18 to TRBJ2-5, with 11 bases matching TRBD1. This CDR3 region has 14 residues. Germline CDR1 KGHSH, CDR2 LQKENI. J gave up 3 bases and V 5 bases, and 2 bases lay outside the gene matches. CDR3 bases: TGTGCCAGCTCAAGGGACAGGGGGAAAGAGACCCAGTACTTC. Its translation: CASSRDRGKETQYF. Complete variable domain (other parts from reference TRBV18 and TRBJ2-5): NAGVMQNPRHLVRRRGQEARLRCSPMKGHSHVYWYRQLPEEGLKFMVYLQKENIIDESGMPKERFSAEFPKEGPSILRIQQVVRGDSAAYFCASSRDRGKETQYFGPGTRLLVL.

The chain uses TRBV10-1 and TRBJ2-7, with 8 bases matching TRBD1. CDR1 WNHNN and CDR2 SYGVQD come from the germline V gene (reference sequence). The ends lost 2 bases at V and 3 bases at J; junction bases unmatched: 3. The CDR3 extends over 14 amino acids. The DNA of the CDR3 is TGCGCCAGCAGTGAGGGGACAGGCCTCTACGAGCAGTACTTC. It translates to CASSEGTGLYEQYF.